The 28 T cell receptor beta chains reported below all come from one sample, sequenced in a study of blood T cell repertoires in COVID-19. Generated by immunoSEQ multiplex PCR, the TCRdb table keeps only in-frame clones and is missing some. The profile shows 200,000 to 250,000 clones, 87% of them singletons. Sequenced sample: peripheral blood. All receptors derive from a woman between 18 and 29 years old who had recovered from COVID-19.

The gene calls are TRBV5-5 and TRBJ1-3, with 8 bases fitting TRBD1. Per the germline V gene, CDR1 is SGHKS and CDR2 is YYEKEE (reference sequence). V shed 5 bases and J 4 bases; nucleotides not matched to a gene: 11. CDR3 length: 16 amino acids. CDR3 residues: CASRKSQGARGNTIYF. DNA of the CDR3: TGTGCCAGCAGGAAGTCCCAGGGGGCGCGGGGAAACACCATATATTTT.

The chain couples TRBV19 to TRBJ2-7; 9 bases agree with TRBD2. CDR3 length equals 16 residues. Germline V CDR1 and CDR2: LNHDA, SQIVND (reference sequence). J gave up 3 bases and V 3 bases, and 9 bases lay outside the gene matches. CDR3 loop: CASSIGGSGSLYEQYF. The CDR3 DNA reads TGTGCCAGTAGTATTGGTGGTAGCGGGAGTCTCTACGAGCAGTACTTC.

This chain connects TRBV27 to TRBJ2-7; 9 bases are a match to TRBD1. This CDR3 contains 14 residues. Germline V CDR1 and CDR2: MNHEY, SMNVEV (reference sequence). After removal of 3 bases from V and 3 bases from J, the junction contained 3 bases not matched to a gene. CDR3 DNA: TGTGCCAGCAGTTTCCCGGGACAGGGCTACGAGCAGTACTTC. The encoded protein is CASSFPGQGYEQYF.

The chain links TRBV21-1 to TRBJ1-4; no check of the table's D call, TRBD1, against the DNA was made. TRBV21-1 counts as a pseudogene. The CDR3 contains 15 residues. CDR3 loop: CASSKVGTGPEKLFF. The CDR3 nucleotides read TGTGCCAGCAGCAAAGTCGGGACAGGGCCTGAAAAACTGTTTTTT.

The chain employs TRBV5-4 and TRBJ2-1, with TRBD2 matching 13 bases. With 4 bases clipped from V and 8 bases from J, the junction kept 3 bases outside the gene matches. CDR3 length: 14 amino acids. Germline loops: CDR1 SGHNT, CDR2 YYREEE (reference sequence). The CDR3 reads CASSGTSGIYEQFF. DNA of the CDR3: TGTGCCAGCAGCGGGACTAGCGGGATCTATGAGCAGTTCTTC. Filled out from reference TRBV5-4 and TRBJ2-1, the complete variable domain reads ETGVTQSPTHLIKTRGQQVTLRCSSQSGHNTVSWYQQALGQGPQFIFQYYREEENGRGNFPPRFSGLQFPNYSSELNVNALELDDSALYLCASSGTSGIYEQFFGPGTRLTVL.

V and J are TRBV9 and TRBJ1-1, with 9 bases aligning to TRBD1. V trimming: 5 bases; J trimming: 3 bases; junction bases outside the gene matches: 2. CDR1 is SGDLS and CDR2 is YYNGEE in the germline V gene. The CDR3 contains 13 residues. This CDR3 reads CASRRTGDTEAFF. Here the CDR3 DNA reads TGTGCCAGCAGGAGGACAGGGGACACTGAAGCTTTCTTT.

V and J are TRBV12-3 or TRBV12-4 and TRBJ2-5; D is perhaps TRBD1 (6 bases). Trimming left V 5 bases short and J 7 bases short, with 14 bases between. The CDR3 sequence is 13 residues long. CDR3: CASSQGDTGTQYF. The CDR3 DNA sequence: TGTGCCAGCAGTCAAGGGGACACGGGGACCCAGTACTTC.

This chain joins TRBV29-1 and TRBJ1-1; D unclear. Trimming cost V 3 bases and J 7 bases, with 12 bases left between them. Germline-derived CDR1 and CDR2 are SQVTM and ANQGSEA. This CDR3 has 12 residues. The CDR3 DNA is TGCAGCGTTGATACAGCTCCGATTGAAGCTTTCTTT. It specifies CSVDTAPIEAFF.

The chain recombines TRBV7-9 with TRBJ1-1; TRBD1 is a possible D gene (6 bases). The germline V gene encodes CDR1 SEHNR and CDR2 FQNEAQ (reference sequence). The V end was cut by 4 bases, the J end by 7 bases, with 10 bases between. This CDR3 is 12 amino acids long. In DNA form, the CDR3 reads TGTGCCAGCAGCTCCGGGACACTTGAAGCTTTCTTT. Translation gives CASSSGTLEAFF.

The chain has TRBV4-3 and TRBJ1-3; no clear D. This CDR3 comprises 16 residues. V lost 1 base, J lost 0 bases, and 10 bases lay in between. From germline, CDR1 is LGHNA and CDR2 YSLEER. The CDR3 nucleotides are TGCGCCAGCAGCCAAGGCCGAGGCCCCTCTGGAAACACCATATATTTT. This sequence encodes CASSQGRGPSGNTIYF.

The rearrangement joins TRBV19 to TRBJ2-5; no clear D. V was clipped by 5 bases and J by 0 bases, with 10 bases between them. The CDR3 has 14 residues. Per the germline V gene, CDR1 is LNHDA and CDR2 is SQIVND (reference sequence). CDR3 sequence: CASSPSAYQETQYF. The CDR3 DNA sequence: TGTGCCAGTAGTCCGAGTGCGTACCAAGAGACCCAGTACTTC.

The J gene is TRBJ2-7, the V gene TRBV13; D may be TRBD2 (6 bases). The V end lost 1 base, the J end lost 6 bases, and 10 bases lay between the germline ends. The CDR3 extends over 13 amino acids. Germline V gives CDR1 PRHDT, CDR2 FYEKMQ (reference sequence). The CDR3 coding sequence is TGTGCCAGCAGCTTAGTAAGAGCGGGCGAGCAGTACTTC. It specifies CASSLVRAGEQYF.

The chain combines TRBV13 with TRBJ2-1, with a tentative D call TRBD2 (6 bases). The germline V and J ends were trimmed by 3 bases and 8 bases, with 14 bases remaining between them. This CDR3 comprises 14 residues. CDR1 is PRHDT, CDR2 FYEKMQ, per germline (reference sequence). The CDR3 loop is CASSFSLATYEQFF. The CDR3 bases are TGTGCCAGCAGCTTCAGTCTAGCGACGTATGAGCAGTTCTTC.

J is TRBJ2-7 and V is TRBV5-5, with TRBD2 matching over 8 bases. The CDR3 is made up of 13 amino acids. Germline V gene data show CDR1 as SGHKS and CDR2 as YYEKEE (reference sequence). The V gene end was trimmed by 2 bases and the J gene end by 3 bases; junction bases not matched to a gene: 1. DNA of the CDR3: TGTGCCAGCAGCTTAGCGGGAGTCTACGAGCAGTACTTC. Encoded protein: CASSLAGVYEQYF.

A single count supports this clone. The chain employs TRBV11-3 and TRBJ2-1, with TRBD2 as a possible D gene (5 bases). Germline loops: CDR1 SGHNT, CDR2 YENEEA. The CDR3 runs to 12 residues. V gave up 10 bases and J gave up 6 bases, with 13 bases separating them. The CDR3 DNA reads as TGTGCCATCAGAGGGAGCGCCAATGAGCAGTTCTTC. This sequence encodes CAIRGSANEQFF.

The CDR3 protein is CASSSNRGLGGELFF. Written as DNA, the CDR3 is TGTGCCAGCAGCTCCAACCGTGGACTAGGTGGGGAGCTGTTTTTT. The chain is built from TRBV7-3 and TRBJ2-2, with 7 bases matching TRBD2. The CDR3 is 15 residues long. Germline lookup yields CDR1 SGHTA and CDR2 FQGTGA. J gave up 8 bases and V 4 bases, and 10 bases lay outside the gene matches.

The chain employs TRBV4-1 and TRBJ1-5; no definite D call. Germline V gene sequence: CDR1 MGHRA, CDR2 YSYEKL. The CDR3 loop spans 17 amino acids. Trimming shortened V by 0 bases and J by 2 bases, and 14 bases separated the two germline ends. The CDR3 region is CASSQDQVRQGNQPQHF. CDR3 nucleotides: TGCGCCAGCAGCCAAGATCAGGTGCGTCAGGGCAATCAGCCCCAGCATTTT.

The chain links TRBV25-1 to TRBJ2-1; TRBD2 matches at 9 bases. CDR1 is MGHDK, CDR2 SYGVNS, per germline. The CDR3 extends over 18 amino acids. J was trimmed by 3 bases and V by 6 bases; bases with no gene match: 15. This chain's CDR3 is CASSVVGLAGRHYNEQFF. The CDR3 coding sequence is TGTGCCAGCAGCGTAGTGGGGCTAGCGGGGCGACACTACAATGAGCAGTTCTTC.

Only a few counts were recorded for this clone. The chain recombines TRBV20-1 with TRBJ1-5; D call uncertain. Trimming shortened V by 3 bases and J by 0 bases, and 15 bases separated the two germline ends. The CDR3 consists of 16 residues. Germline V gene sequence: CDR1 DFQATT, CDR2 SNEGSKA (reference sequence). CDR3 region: CSASKTPDYSNQPQHF. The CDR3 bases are TGCAGTGCTAGTAAGACACCGGATTATAGCAATCAGCCCCAGCATTTT.

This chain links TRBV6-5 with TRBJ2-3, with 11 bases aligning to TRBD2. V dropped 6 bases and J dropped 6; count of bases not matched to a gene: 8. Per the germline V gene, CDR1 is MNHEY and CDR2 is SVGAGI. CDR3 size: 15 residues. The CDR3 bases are TGTGCCAGCAGATTAGCGGGAGGGCCGAGGGATACGCAGTATTTT. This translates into CASRLAGGPRDTQYF.

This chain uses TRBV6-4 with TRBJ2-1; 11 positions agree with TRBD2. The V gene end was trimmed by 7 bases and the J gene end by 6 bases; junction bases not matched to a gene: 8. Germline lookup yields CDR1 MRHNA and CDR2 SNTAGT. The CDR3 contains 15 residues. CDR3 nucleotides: TGTGCCAGCACGAAACTAGCGGGAGATTCCAATGAGCAGTTCTTC. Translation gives CASTKLAGDSNEQFF.

CDR3 region: CASSLAPSNTGNQPQHF. DNA for the CDR3: TGTGCCAGCAGCTTAGCGCCCTCCAATACAGGAAATCAGCCCCAGCATTTT. This chain connects TRBV7-6 to TRBJ1-5; possibly TRBD1 for D (5 bases). CDR1 SGHVS and CDR2 FNYEAQ come from the germline V gene. This CDR3 spans 17 amino acids. V lost 0 bases and J lost 4, with 16 bases in between.

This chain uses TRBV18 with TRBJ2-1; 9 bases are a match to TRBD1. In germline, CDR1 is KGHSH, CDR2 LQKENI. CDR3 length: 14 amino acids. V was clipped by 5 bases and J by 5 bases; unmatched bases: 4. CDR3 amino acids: CASSYDRGNNEQFF. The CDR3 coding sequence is TGTGCCAGCTCATATGACAGGGGGAACAATGAGCAGTTCTTC.

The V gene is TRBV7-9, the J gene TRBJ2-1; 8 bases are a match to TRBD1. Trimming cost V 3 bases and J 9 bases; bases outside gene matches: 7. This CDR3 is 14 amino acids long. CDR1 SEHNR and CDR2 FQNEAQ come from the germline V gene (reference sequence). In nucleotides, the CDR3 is TGTGCCAGCAGCTTGGACAGGGCGGGGAGTGAGCAGTTCTTC. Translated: CASSLDRAGSEQFF. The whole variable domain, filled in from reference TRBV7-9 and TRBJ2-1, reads DTGVSQNPRHKITKRGQNVTFRCDPISEHNRLYWYRQTLGQGPEFLTYFQNEAQLEKSRLLSDRFSAERPKGSFSTLEIQRTEQGDSAMYLCASSLDRAGSEQFFGPGTRLTVL.

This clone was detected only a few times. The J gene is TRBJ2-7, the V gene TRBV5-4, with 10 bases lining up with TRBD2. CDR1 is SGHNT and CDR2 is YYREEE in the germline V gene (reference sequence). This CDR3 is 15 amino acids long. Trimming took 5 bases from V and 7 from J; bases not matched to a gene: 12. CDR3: CASSYTSGKVREQYF. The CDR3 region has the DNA TGTGCCAGCAGTTACACTAGCGGGAAAGTGAGGGAGCAGTACTTC.

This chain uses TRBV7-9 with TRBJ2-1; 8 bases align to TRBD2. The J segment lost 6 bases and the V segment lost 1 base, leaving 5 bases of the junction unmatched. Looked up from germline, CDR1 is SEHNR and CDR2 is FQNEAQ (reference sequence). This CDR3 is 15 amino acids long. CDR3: CASSLGSGEINEQFF. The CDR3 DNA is TGTGCCAGCAGCTTAGGTAGCGGGGAGATCAATGAGCAGTTCTTC.

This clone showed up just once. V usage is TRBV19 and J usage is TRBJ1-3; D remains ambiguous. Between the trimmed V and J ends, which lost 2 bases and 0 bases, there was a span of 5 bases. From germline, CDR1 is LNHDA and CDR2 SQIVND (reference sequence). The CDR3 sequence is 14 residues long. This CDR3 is CASSIPGSGNTIYF. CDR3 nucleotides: TGTGCCAGTAGTATACCGGGCTCTGGAAACACCATATATTTT. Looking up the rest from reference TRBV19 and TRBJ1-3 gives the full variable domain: DGGITQSPKYLFRKEGQNVTLSCEQNLNHDAMYWYRQDPGQGLRLIYYSQIVNDFQKGDIAEGYSVSREKKESFPLTVTSAQKNPTAFYLCASSIPGSGNTIYFGEGSWLTVV.

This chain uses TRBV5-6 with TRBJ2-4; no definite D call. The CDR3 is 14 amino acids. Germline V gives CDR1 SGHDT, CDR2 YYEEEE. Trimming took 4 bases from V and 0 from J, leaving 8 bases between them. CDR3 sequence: CASSDSLAKNIQYF. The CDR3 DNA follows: TGTGCCAGCAGCGACTCCCTAGCCAAAAACATTCAGTACTTC.